One T cell receptor beta chain is described in this entry. The sample originates from a study of monozygotic twins with inflammatory bowel disease. The germline CDR1 and CDR2 sequences are MDHEN and SYDVKM. The CDR3 is 15 amino acids. TCRdb reanalyzed the 5' RACE reads and collapses them to one entry per CDR3 protein, without DNA. Recorded for this sample: some 170,000 distinct CDR3 sequences. This TCR was sampled from a human donor with ulcerative colitis or Crohn's disease, or a healthy co-twin of an affected twin (not recorded which). The sequenced sample was blood. V usage is TRBV28 and J usage is TRBJ2-2; with no DNA, the TCRdb D assignment of TRBD1 cannot be verified. This CDR3 reads CASSPPGPGAGELFF.